Listed below are T cell receptor beta chains from one sample, sequenced in a study of cytomegalovirus exposure and HLA in healthy donors. Data came from immunoSEQ multiplex PCR; TCRdb stores just in-frame clones and leaves some out. The repertoire has 200,000 to 250,000 clones, 75% of them found once; the top ten carry 1.8%. Source material: PBMCs. These TCRs come from a woman between 25 and 40 years old in good health and CMV-seronegative. Each CDR3 is given with its conserved first and last residue. Fields, in order: J gene, V gene, CDR3 protein.

TRBJ1-2	TRBV9	CATGPGFSNYGYTF
TRBJ2-1	TRBV4-1	CASSQGGADEQFF
TRBJ1-6	TRBV6-6	CASSPGQGLRALHF
TRBJ1-1	TRBV9	CASSAIGGRNTEAFF
TRBJ1-2	TRBV6-1	CASRQSGDIYGYTF
TRBJ1-3	TRBV6-5	CASSRTGRGNTIYF
TRBJ2-1	TRBV30	CAWTGVYLYNEQFF
TRBJ1-6	TRBV30	CARRGGLSYNSPLHF
TRBJ2-5	TRBV5-4	CASSATSSETQYF
TRBJ1-4	TRBV30	CAWTRGQGRTNEKLFF
TRBJ2-3	TRBV19	CASSIGEGADTQYF
TRBJ2-1	TRBV7-2	CASSSRTSGSINEQFF
TRBJ1-1	TRBV19	CASTRREGTEAFF
TRBJ1-5	TRBV27	CASSLGVGGQPQHF
TRBJ1-1	TRBV18	CASSPRAPTEAFF